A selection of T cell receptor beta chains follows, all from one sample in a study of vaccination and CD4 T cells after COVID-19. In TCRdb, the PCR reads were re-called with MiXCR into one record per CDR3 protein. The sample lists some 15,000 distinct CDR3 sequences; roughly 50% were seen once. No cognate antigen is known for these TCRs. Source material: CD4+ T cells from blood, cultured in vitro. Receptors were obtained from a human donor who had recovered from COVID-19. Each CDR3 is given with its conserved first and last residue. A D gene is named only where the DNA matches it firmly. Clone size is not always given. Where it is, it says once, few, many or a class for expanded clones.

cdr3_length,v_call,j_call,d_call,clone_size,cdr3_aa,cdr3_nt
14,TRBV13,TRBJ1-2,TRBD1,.,CASSFTGGAGGYTF,TGTGCCAGCAGCTTTACAGGGGGCGCCGGTGGCTACACCTTC
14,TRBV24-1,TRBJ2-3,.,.,CTTSDSKSTDTQYF,TGTACCACCAGTGATTCCAAATCCACAGATACGCAGTATTTT
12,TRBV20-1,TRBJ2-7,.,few,CSAPTSWGEQYF,TGCAGTGCTCCTACTAGTTGGGGCGAGCAGTACTTC
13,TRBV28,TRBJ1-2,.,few,CASLRGPIYGYTF,TGTGCCAGTCTCCGGGGGCCCATTTATGGCTACACCTTC
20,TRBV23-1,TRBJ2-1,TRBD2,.,CASSQELYRLAGVNTNEQFF,TGCGCCAGCAGTCAAGAGCTTTATCGGCTAGCGGGAGTGAATACCAATGAGCAGTTCTTC
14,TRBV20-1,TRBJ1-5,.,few,CSASSGAGNQPQHF,TGCAGTGCTAGTTCAGGGGCTGGGAATCAGCCCCAGCATTTT
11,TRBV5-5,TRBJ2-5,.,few,CASSLEGAQYF,TGTGCCAGCAGCTTGGAGGGGGCCCAGTACTTC
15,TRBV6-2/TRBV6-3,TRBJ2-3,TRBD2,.,CASSYSSGSTDTQYF,TGTGCCAGCAGTTACTCTAGCGGGAGCACAGATACGCAGTATTTT
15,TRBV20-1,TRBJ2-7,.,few,CSASNTGEITYEQYF,TGCAGTGCTTCAAATACCGGGGAGATCACCTACGAGCAGTACTTC
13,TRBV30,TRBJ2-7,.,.,CAWTPGTFYEQYF,TGTGCCTGGACCCCCGGGACCTTTTACGAGCAGTACTTC
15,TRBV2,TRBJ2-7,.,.,CASSDPRGITYEQYF,TGTGCCAGCAGTGACCCGCGCGGGATCACCTACGAGCAGTACTTC
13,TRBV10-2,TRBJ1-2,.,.,CASRGPRNYGYTF,TGCGCCAGCAGAGGACCCAGGAACTATGGCTACACCTTC
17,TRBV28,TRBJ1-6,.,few,CASSLTGRQAGRSPLHF,TGTGCCAGCAGTTTAACTGGGAGACAGGCAGGTCGTTCACCCCTCCACTTT
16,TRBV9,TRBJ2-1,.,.,CASSVDLGRPYNEQFF,TGTGCCAGCAGCGTAGACTTAGGGCGGCCGTACAATGAGCAGTTCTTC
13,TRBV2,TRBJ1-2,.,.,CASSEGQGYGYTF,TGTGCCAGCAGTGAAGGTCAGGGTTATGGCTACACCTTC
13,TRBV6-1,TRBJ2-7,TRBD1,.,CATGTGGTYEQYF,TGTGCCACCGGGACAGGGGGGACCTACGAGCAGTACTTC
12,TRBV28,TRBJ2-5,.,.,CASSIPSETQYF,TGTGCCAGCAGTATACCATCGGAGACCCAGTACTTC
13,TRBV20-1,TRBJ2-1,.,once,CSAGDQGYNEQFF,TGCAGTGCCGGGGACCAAGGGTACAATGAGCAGTTCTTC
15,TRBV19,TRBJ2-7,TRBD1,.,CASSTQDRGSYEQYF,TGTGCCAGTAGTACCCAGGACAGGGGGAGCTACGAGCAGTACTTC
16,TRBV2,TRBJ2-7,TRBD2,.,CASSDSSGGGGYEQYF,TGTGCCAGCAGTGATTCTTCGGGGGGAGGTGGCTACGAGCAGTACTTC
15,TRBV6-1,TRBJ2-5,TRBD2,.,CASSDLAGGQETQYF,TGTGCCAGCAGTGATTTAGCGGGAGGACAAGAGACCCAGTACTTC
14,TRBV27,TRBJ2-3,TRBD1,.,CASSSDRGTDTQYF,TGTGCCAGCAGTTCGGACAGGGGGACAGATACGCAGTATTTT
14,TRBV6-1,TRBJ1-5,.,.,CASSDRMGNQPQHF,TGTGCCAGCAGTGACCGAATGGGCAATCAGCCCCAGCATTTT
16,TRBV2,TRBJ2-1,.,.,CASSSQGTSSYNEQFF,TGTGCCAGCAGCTCACAGGGCACGAGCTCCTACAATGAGCAGTTCTTC
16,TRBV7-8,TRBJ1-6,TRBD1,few,CASSLVVGTGDSPLHF,TGTGCCAGCAGCTTGGTAGTGGGGACAGGGGATTCACCCCTCCACTTT
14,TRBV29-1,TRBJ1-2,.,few,CSVERRGGDYGYTF,TGCAGCGTTGAAAGGAGGGGCGGTGACTATGGCTACACCTTC
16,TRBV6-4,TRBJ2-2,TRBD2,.,CASSDTPSGDPGELFF,TGTGCCAGCAGTGACACCCCAAGCGGGGACCCCGGGGAGCTGTTTTTT
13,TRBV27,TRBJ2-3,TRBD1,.,CASSVQGADTQYF,TGTGCCAGCAGTGTCCAGGGGGCAGATACGCAGTATTTT
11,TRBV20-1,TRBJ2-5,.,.,CSATLQETQYF,TGCAGTGCTACCCTACAAGAGACCCAGTACTTC
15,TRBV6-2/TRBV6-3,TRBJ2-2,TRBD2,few,CASSRQTSDTGELFF,TGTGCCAGCAGTCGACAGACTAGCGACACCGGGGAGCTGTTTTTT
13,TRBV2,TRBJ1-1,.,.,CASKVAGNTEAFF,TGTGCCAGCAAGGTGGCCGGGAACACTGAAGCTTTCTTT
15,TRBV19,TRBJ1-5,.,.,CASSITGQVGQPQHF,TGTGCCAGTAGTATTACGGGCCAGGTTGGTCAGCCCCAGCATTTT
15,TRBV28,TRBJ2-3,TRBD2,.,CASSGRLADPDTQYF,TGTGCTAGCAGTGGGAGACTAGCGGACCCAGATACGCAGTATTTT
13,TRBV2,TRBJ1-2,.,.,CATLRGEGRDYTF,TGTGCCACGCTTAGGGGAGAGGGGAGAGACTACACCTTC
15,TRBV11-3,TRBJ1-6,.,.,CASSLGGQYNSPLHF,TGTGCCAGCAGCTTAGGGGGACAATATAATTCACCCCTCCACTTT
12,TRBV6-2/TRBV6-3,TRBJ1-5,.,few,CASGAVNQPQHF,TGTGCCAGCGGGGCGGTCAATCAGCCCCAGCATTTT